This passage covers 20 T cell receptor beta chains from one sample sequenced in a study of blood T cells in healthy people across ages. The use of a sample-barcoded 5' primer and a J-beta primer mix characterized a second PCR of roughly 6 to 11 cycles. TCRdb reanalysed the 5' RACE reads using MiXCR and keeps one entry per CDR3 protein. Here the sample spans about 670,000 distinct CDR3 sequences, approximately 40% being singletons. The sequenced sample was blood. These TCRs come from an elderly man in good health.

This clonotype was counted at least ten times. The chain is built from TRBV29-1 and TRBJ2-6; TRBD1 is a possible D gene (5 bases). The germline V and J ends were trimmed by 2 bases and 4 bases, with 9 bases remaining between them. This CDR3 region has 14 residues. The germline V gene has CDR1 SQVTM and CDR2 ANQGSEA. CDR3 in amino acids: CSVESGKGANVLTF. As DNA, the CDR3 is TGCAGCGTTGAATCAGGGAAGGGGGCCAACGTCCTGACTTTC.

The CDR3 sequence: CASSLERQYNEQFF. CDR3 nucleotides: TGTGCCAGCAGCTTGGAGAGGCAGTACAATGAGCAGTTCTTC. The rearrangement uses TRBV11-2 and TRBJ2-1, with D uncertain. Germline V gives CDR1 SGHAT, CDR2 FQNNGV. Deletions cut 3 bases from V and 4 bases from J, with 10 bases between. The CDR3 spans 14 residues.

This chain connects TRBV7-9 to TRBJ2-1, with D perhaps TRBD1 or TRBD2 (6 bases each). CDR3 length: 16 residues. V dropped 5 bases and J dropped 8 bases, with 22 bases sitting between them. The germline CDR1 and CDR2 sequences are SEHNR and FQNEAQ (reference sequence). The CDR3 protein is CASSRGWQGRKDEQFF. Here the CDR3 DNA reads TGTGCCAGCAGCCGCGGGTGGCAGGGGAGGAAGGATGAGCAGTTCTTC. Supplemented by reference TRBV7-9 and TRBJ2-1, the full variable domain reads DTGVSQNPRHKITKRGQNVTFRCDPISEHNRLYWYRQTLGQGPEFLTYFQNEAQLEKSRLLSDRFSAERPKGSFSTLEIQRTEQGDSAMYLCASSRGWQGRKDEQFFGPGTRLTVL.

This clonotype showed up just a few times. J is TRBJ1-1 and V is TRBV7-2; 7 nucleotides align to TRBD1. Trimming at V came to 6 bases and at J to 5 bases, leaving 12 bases not matched to a gene. This CDR3 contains 15 residues. Germline values: CDR1 SGHTA, CDR2 FQGNSA. This chain's CDR3 is CASSLGTAKATEAFF. The CDR3 nucleotides read TGTGCCAGCAGTCTTGGGACAGCTAAAGCGACTGAAGCTTTCTTT.

DNA for the CDR3: TGCAGCGTTGATGCCGGGACAGGGGGTTTCTACGAGCAGTACTTC. This encodes CSVDAGTGGFYEQYF. The rearrangement uses TRBV29-1 and TRBJ2-7; 11 bases match TRBD1. With V trimmed by 3 bases and J by 3 bases, 7 bases remained unmatched. This CDR3 contains 15 residues. The germline V gene has CDR1 SQVTM and CDR2 ANQGSEA.

This chain joins TRBV4-1 and TRBJ2-4; perhaps TRBD1 as D (6 bases). The CDR3 length is 21 residues. The germline V gene encodes CDR1 MGHRA and CDR2 YSYEKL. Trimming stripped 0 bases from V and 0 bases from J, with 24 bases between. In nucleotides, the CDR3 is TGCGCCAGCAGCCAAGATCGATTGCTATATAAGGACAGCAGAGCCAAAAACATTCAGTACTTC. Amino acid sequence: CASSQDRLLYKDSRAKNIQYF.

There are a few counts of this clonotype. This rearrangement joins TRBV4-3 to TRBJ1-6; a possible D gene is TRBD1 (6 bases). The CDR3 spans 16 residues. In germline, CDR1 is LGHNA, CDR2 YSLEER. Trimming cost V 1 base and J 10 bases, with 17 bases left between them. CDR3 DNA: TGCGCCAGCAGCCAAGGAACCACAGGGAGTTTATCACCCCTCCACTTT. Encoded protein: CASSQGTTGSLSPLHF.

The rearrangement links TRBV4-3 to TRBJ2-2; 8 bases fit TRBD2. The CDR3 runs to 17 residues. The germline gives CDR1 LGHNA, CDR2 YSLEER. V was clipped by 3 bases and J by 4 bases; unmatched bases: 10. For the CDR3, the DNA is TGCGCCAGCAGCCAGGATCCCGGGACTAGGGGCACCGGGGAGCTGTTTTTT. Translation: CASSQDPGTRGTGELFF.

This rearrangement joins TRBV10-2 to TRBJ2-7; TRBD1 matches at 7 bases. CDR3 length: 13 amino acids. V trimming: 6 bases; J trimming: 2 bases; junction bases outside the gene matches: 4. Per the germline V gene, CDR1 is WSHSY and CDR2 is SAAADI. CDR3 coding DNA: TGCGCCAGCAGAGCTGGACAGGCCTACGAGCAGTACTTC. Amino acids: CASRAGQAYEQYF.

J is TRBJ2-7 and V is TRBV4-3, with D possibly called TRBD1 or TRBD2 (5 bases each). The V end lost 0 bases, the J end lost 7 bases, and 10 bases lay between the germline ends. The CDR3 length is 13 residues. Germline lookup yields CDR1 LGHNA and CDR2 YSLEER. The DNA for the CDR3 is TGCGCCAGCAGCCAAGACGGGACCTCTGAGCAGTACTTC. It codes for CASSQDGTSEQYF.

This clonotype was counted between two and nine times. The V and J genes are TRBV6-1 and TRBJ1-2; D is ambiguous. CDR3 length: 13 residues. Trimming left V 2 bases short and J 7 bases short, with 11 bases between. From germline, CDR1 is MNHNS and CDR2 SASEGT. The CDR3, as DNA: TGTGCCAGCAGTGAAATTATTTCTCGTGGCTACACCTTC. Protein product: CASSEIISRGYTF.

The chain recombines TRBV20-1 with TRBJ2-7, with a weak D call TRBD2 (5 bases). This CDR3 has 14 amino acids. Germline V gene sequence: CDR1 DFQATT, CDR2 SNEGSKA (reference sequence). The V and J ends lost 3 bases and 7 bases respectively, with 19 bases between them. In DNA form, the CDR3 reads TGCAGTGCTAGTCAGGCCGGTGGCGGAGGTGAGCAGTACTTC. This sequence encodes CSASQAGGGGEQYF.

This clonotype was counted between two and nine times. The rearrangement joins TRBV7-2 to TRBJ1-2, with D tentatively TRBD1 (5 bases). The CDR3 contains 15 residues. V gave up 1 base and J gave up 4 bases, with 13 bases separating them. The germline gives CDR1 SGHTA, CDR2 FQGNSA. In DNA form, the CDR3 reads TGTGCCAGCAGCTTAGACGCGACAGTATCCTATGGCTACACCTTC. It specifies CASSLDATVSYGYTF. Variable domain in full (rest from reference TRBV7-2 and TRBJ1-2): GAGVSQSPSNKVTEKGKDVELRCDPISGHTALYWYRQSLGQGLEFLIYFQGNSAPDKSGLPSDRFSAERTGGSVSTLTIQRTQQEDSAVYLCASSLDATVSYGYTFGSGTRLTVV.

The chain uses TRBV18 and TRBJ1-2; 7 bases match TRBD1. V shed 5 bases and J 3 bases; nucleotides not matched to a gene: 6. This CDR3 is built from 14 residues. Germline V gene sequence: CDR1 KGHSH, CDR2 LQKENI. In DNA, the CDR3 is TGTGCCAGCTCATCACAGGGGTCTGACTATGGCTACACCTTC. As protein: CASSSQGSDYGYTF.

This chain uses TRBV5-1 with TRBJ1-4; TRBD1 might be the D (5 bases). The ends were cut back, 2 bases at V and 7 bases at J, with 15 bases in the middle. The germline gives CDR1 SGHRS, CDR2 YFSETQ. The CDR3 is made up of 15 amino acids. The CDR3 protein is CASSFGTGRIEKLFF. The CDR3 DNA follows: TGCGCCAGCAGCTTCGGGACGGGAAGAATTGAAAAACTGTTTTTT.

The V call is TRBV11-3, the J call TRBJ2-7, with 8 bases fitting TRBD1. V shed 1 base and J 3 bases; nucleotides not matched to a gene: 5. The CDR3 runs to 15 residues. Germline CDR1 and CDR2: SGHNT and YENEEA. The CDR3 sequence is CASSLGGQENYEQYF. Written as DNA, the CDR3 is TGTGCCAGCAGCTTAGGGGGACAGGAGAACTACGAGCAGTACTTC.

This clonotype has more than one count but fewer than ten. The genes are TRBV20-1 and TRBJ1-6; weak D call: TRBD1 (5 bases). V shed 0 bases and J shed 5 bases, with 11 bases lying between them. The CDR3 is 15 amino acids. Germline loops: CDR1 DFQATT, CDR2 SNEGSKA (reference sequence). CDR3: CSARDPQGNNSPLHF. The CDR3 DNA sequence: TGCAGTGCTAGAGATCCCCAGGGAAATAATTCACCCCTCCACTTT.

The chain links TRBV6-2 or TRBV6-3 to TRBJ2-1, with D perhaps matching TRBD2 (6 bases). The J call may not be correct, given that the DNA end is closer to TRBJ2-7. The CDR3 is made up of 15 amino acids. Germline-derived CDR1 and CDR2 are MNHEY and SVGEGT. DNA of the CDR3: TGTGCCAGCAGTTACGGCGGGAAGCTCTACAATGAGCAGTACTTC. Encoded protein: CASSYGGKLYNEQYF.

The rearrangement joins TRBV4-2 to TRBJ2-7; D may match TRBD1 or TRBD2 (5 bases each). This CDR3 is 16 amino acids long. Deletions cut 8 bases from V and 2 bases from J, with 22 bases between. Germline V gene data show CDR1 as LGHNA and CDR2 as YNFKEQ. CDR3 protein: CASSQRARDGAYEQYF. The CDR3 DNA sequence: TGTGCCAGCTCGCAACGGGCCCGGGACGGCGCCTACGAGCAGTACTTC.

V gene TRBV6-6 combines with J gene TRBJ1-1; D gene uncertain. V was trimmed by 8 bases and J by 4 bases, leaving 14 bases between them. Per the germline V gene, CDR1 is MNHNY and CDR2 is SVGAGI (reference sequence). The CDR3 length is 13 residues. The DNA of the CDR3 is TGTGCCAGCGGTCAAGGGAGAATCACTGAAGCTTTCTTT. It is translated as CASGQGRITEAFF.